This T cell receptor (beta chain) was observed in a study of OX40 agonist ivuxolimab in advanced cancers. In terms of the full investigation: Ivuxolimab was a fully human IgG2 agonistic monoclonal antibody targeting the costimulatory receptor OX40 (CD134). Of the roughly 52 patients in dose escalation, 19 had hepatocellular carcinoma, around 15 had melanoma, 9 had renal cell carcinoma and 9 had head and neck cancer. Prior anti-PD-1, anti-PD-L1 or anti-CTLA-4 therapy was permitted, and less than 45% of dose-escalation patients had received checkpoint inhibitors. The paper reports the monotherapy dose-escalation portion (N ≈ 50 patients) of the phase I ivuxolimab trial. The point of sequencing TCRbeta in the periphery was to test whether ivuxolimab changed TCR sequence diversity and drove clonal T-cell expansion. Intravenous ivuxolimab was administered to patients every 2 weeks at six dose levels: 0.01, 0.1, 0.3, 1.5, 3 and 10 mg/kg. Partial responses were achieved by three dose-escalation patients, of whom one had hepatocellular carcinoma and two had cutaneous melanoma. A male proportion of roughly 80% and a mean age of approximately 61 years, ranging from roughly 23 to 80, were recorded for the dose-escalation cohort.

The research as a whole found: Low levels of normalized T-cell clonal expansion were also seen in some nonresponding patients. In the 0.1-3.0 mg/kg groups, partial responders had among the lowest normalized peripheral clonal expansion, particularly in CD8+ T cells. At doses of 0.1 to 3.0 mg/kg, clonal expansion of both CD4+ and CD8+ blood T cells was observed from baseline to week 6. On average, CD8+ T cells showed more expanded clones than CD4+ T cells after ivuxolimab. The antigen specificity of the clonally expanded peripheral T cells was not determined.

This clone occurred once. No antigen is known for it. No per-base quality is available; no much larger clone lies one base away. From cysteine to phenylalanine, the CDR3 is 15 amino acids long. Only the CDR3 DNA stays, 45 bases, in frame from base 1. CDR1 and CDR2 (SEHNR, FQNEAQ) derive from the germline V gene (reference sequence). V lost 0 bases and J lost 9 bases; the stretch between them is 15 bases long. Patients with a history of autoimmune disease or receiving systemic immunosuppression were excluded from the trial. Peripheral blood for TCR sequencing was collected from all dose cohorts at baseline, on cycle 4 day 1, and on cycle 7 day 1. Samples came from an open-label, multicenter, first-in-human phase I dose-escalation trial of ivuxolimab. Adults with locally advanced or metastatic head and neck squamous cell, hepatocellular, melanoma or renal cell carcinoma were enrolled in the trial. Before TCR sequencing, CD4+ and CD8+ T cells were separately sorted from peripheral blood.

Genomic DNA was extracted from sorted cells for sequencing of the TCRbeta CDR3 region. The immunoSEQ Assay was used to sequence the TCRbeta CDR3 regions. TCRdb retrieved this table from immuneACCESS and kept in-frame rearrangements only. Not all clones are present; in checked studies, unresolved V genes account for under half, and no reason is known for the remainder. The sample profile shows 25,000 to 30,000 clones; 79% of them were found once. Approximately 15% of the sample goes to the ten largest clones. This sequence was found in an adult with an advanced solid tumor such as melanoma, head and neck, liver or kidney cancer. The sample was CD4+ or CD8+ T cells sorted from blood, taken in a trial of the OX40 agonist ivuxolimab. The chain couples TRBV7-9 to TRBJ2-1; no D segment can be confidently identified. The CDR3 region has the sequence CASSLAWEGSGEQFF. The bases read TGTGCCAGCAGCTTAGCGTGGGAAGGCTCAGGTGAGCAGTTCTTC.